This T cell receptor beta chain was found in a study of T cells in Graves' hyperthyroidism and ophthalmopathy. Study-wide results and limits: Before onset, ophthalmopathy was predicted by the model a median roughly 6.8 months earlier.

PBMCs were obtained from roughly 10 ml fresh peripheral blood. This CDR3 region has 14 residues. With 7 bases removed from V and 0 bases from J, the gap between germline ends came to 10 bases. Per the germline V gene, CDR1 is LNHDA and CDR2 is SQIVND (reference sequence). In its sample, this clonotype was seen once. No antigen is known for it. Researchers amplified the TCR beta CDR3 regions from RNA transcripts. TCR CDR3 regions were first amplified by RT-PCR with HTBI primers. TCRdb passed the multiplex PCR reads through MiXCR, listing each CDR3 protein once. Of hundreds of thousands of distinct CDR3 sequences detected, less than 25% appear once; the ten largest clones hold under 35%.

The receptor comes from a man aged 30 to 39 with Graves' ophthalmopathy. Input material: blood. The chain is built from TRBV19 and TRBJ2-4, with D tentatively TRBD2 (6 bases). The CDR3 here is CASIGSLAKNIQYF. The CDR3 DNA reads TGTGCCAGTATCGGGAGTCTAGCCAAAAACATTCAGTACTTC.